This T cell receptor beta chain was identified in a study of T cell responses to AZD1222 COVID-19 vaccine. Findings and caveats of the study: Seropositive status at baseline applied to only a handful of AZD1222 recipients. Females made up more of the donors, who were largely white British, and clonal diversity may have come out too low. Nearly half of spike-specific TCRs reportedly target unmutated variant regions. Increased Spike-specific TCR breadth and depth were observed after two AZD1222 doses.

This table comes from immunoSEQ multiplex PCR, and its TCRdb copy is limited to in-frame clones, with some not included. The repertoire includes about 190,000 clones, under 95% of them detected once, and more than 0.75% sits in the top ten. Germline CDR1 and CDR2: LGHNA and YSLEER. The V end was cut by 0 bases, the J end by 4 bases, with 13 bases between. The CDR3 consists of 15 residues. About this clone itself: No antigen is known for it.

The sample was peripheral blood, taken on day 0 of AZD1222 vaccination. The source is an adult in good health. This sequence joins TRBV4-3 and TRBJ2-7; either TRBD1 or TRBD2 may supply D (6 bases each). The DNA for the CDR3 is TGCGCCAGCAGCCAAGAAGGGGGGACCCCTTACGAGCAGTACTTC. Protein product: CASSQEGGTPYEQYF.